The source of this T cell receptor (beta chain) is a study of shared clonotypes between healthy human individuals. Whole-study context: Three plates each covered CD4 naive and memory; CD8 naive two, CD8 memory one. Study-wide results and caveats: Naive CD4 clonotype sharing across several donors was about 5%.

Looked up from germline, CDR1 is MNHEY and CDR2 is SMNVEV (reference sequence). The CDR3 sequence is 14 residues long. V lost 7 bases and J 7 bases, leaving 14 bases between the germline ends. How the authors handled the data: Filtering differed because ImmunoSEQ produced junction-only sequences that carried no quality scores. This table comes from immunoSEQ multiplex PCR, and its TCRdb copy is limited to in-frame clones, with some not included. The V and J calls and clone size come from that table; D and trimming were worked out from the DNA. The sample lists under 1,100,000 clones, roughly 70% occurring once. Note on this clone: Antigen unknown.

The chain uses TRBV27 and TRBJ1-6; maybe TRBD1 (5 bases). The TCR was taken from a man between 18 and 35 years old in good health. The source material was memory CD4+ T cells sorted from blood. Noted subset: CD45RA-negative fraction. The CDR3 DNA sequence: TGTGCCAGCAATCCGGTAGGGGAAAATTCACCCCTCCACTTT. Translation: CASNPVGENSPLHF.